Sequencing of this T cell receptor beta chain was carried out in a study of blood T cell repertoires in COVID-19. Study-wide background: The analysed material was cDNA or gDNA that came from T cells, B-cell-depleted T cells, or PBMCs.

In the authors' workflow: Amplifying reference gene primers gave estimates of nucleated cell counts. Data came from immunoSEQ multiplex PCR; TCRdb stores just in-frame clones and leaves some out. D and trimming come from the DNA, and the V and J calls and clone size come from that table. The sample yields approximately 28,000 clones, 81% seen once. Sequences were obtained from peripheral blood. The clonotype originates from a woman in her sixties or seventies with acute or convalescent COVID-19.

The CDR3 sequence: CASKTGEMSNQPQHF. Written as DNA, the CDR3 is TGTGCCAGCAAAACAGGGGAGATGAGCAATCAGCCCCAGCATTTT. This sequence joins TRBV6-6 and TRBJ1-5; 7 bases agree with TRBD1. With V trimmed by 7 bases and J by 1 base, 7 bases remained unmatched. Germline loops: CDR1 MNHNY, CDR2 SVGAGI (reference sequence). The CDR3 sequence is 15 residues long.